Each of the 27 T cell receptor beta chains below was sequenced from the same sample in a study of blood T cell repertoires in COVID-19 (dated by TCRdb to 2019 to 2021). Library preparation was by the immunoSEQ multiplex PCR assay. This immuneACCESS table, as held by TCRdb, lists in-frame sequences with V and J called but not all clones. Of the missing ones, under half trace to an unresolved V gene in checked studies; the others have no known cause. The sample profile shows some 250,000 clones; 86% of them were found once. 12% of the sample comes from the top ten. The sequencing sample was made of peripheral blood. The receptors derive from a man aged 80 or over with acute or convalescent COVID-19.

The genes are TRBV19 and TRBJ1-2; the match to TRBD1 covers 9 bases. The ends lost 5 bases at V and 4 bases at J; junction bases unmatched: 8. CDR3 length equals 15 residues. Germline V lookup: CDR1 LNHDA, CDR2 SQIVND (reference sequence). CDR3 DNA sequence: TGTGCCAGTAGTTTACCCGGGACAGGGCTCTATGGCTACACCTTC. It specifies CASSLPGTGLYGYTF.

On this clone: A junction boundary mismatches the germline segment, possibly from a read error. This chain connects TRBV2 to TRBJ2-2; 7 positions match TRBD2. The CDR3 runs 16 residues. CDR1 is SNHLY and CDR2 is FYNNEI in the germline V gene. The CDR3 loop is CASTEWGGANTGELFF. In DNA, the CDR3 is TGTGCCAGCACTGAATGGGGGGGAGCGAACACCGGGGAGCTGTTTTTT.

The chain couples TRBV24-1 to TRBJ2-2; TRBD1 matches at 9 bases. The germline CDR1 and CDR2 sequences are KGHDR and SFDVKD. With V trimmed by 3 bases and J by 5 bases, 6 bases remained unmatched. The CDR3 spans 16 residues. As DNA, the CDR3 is TGTGCCACCAGTGATCAGGGGACAGGGAGAACCGGGGAGCTGTTTTTT. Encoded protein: CATSDQGTGRTGELFF.

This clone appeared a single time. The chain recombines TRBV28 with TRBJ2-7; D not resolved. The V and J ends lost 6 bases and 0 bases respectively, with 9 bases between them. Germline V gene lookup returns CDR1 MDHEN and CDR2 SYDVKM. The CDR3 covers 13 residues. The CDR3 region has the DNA TGTGCCAGCAGCAAACACCTCTCCTACGAGCAGTACTTC. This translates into CASSKHLSYEQYF.

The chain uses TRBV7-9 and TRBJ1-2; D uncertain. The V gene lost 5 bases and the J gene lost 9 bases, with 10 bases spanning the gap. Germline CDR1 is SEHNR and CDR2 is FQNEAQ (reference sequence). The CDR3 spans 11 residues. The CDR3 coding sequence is TGTGCCAGCAGCACCAGCGGGCGCTACACCTTC. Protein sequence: CASSTSGRYTF.

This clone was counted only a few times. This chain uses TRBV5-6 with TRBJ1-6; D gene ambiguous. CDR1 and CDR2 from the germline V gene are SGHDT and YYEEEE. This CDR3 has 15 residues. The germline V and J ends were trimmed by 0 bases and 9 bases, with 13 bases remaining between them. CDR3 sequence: CASSLAGVFGSPLHF. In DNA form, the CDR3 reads TGTGCCAGCAGCTTGGCCGGGGTCTTCGGTTCACCCCTCCACTTT.

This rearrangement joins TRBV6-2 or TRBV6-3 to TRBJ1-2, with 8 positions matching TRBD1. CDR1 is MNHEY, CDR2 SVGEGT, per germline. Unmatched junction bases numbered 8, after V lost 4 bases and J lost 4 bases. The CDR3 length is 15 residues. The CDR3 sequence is CASSSPGGPVYGYTF. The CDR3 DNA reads TGTGCCAGCAGTTCACCAGGGGGCCCGGTCTATGGCTACACCTTC.

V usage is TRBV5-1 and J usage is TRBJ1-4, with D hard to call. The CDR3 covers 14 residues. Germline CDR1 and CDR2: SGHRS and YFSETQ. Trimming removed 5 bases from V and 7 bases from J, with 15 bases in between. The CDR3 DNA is TGCGCCAGCAGTATTGGTCTAGAGGGTGAAAAACTGTTTTTT. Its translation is CASSIGLEGEKLFF.

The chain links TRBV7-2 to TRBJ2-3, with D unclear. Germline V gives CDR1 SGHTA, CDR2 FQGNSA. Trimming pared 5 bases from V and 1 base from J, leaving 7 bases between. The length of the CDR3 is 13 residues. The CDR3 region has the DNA TGTGCCAGCAGCGTGACTGGCACAGATACGCAGTATTTT. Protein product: CASSVTGTDTQYF.

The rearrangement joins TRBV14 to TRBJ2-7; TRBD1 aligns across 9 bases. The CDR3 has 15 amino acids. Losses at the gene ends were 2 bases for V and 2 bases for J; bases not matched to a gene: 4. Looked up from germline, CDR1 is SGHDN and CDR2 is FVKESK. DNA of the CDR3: TGTGCCAGCAGCCAACCGGGACAGGGAACCTACGAGCAGTACTTC. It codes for CASSQPGQGTYEQYF.

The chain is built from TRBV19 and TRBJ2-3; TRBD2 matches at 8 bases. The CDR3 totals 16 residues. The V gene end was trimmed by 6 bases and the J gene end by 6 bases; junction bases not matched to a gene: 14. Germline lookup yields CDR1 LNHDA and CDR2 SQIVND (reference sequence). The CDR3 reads CASSRLGSSGIDTQYF. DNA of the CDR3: TGTGCCAGTAGCCGGTTGGGGAGTAGCGGGATTGATACGCAGTATTTT.

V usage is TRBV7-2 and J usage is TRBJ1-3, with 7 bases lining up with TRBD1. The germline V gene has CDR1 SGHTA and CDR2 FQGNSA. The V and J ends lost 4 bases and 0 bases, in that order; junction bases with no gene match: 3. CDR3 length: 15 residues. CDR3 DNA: TGTGCCAGCAGCTGGAGACAGGGCTCTGGAAACACCATATATTTT. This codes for CASSWRQGSGNTIYF.

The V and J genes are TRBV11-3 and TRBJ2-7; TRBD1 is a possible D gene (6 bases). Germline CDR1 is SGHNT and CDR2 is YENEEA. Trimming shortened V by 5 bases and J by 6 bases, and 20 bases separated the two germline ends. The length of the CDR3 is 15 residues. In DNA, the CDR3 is TGTGCCAGCAGCCCCAGAGGGACATCTAAGGCCGAGCAGTACTTC. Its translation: CASSPRGTSKAEQYF.

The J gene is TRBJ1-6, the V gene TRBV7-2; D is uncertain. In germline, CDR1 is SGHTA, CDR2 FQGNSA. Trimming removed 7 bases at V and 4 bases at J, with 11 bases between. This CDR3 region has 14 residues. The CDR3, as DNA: TGTGCCAGCACCTCGGGAGGTTATAATTCACCCCTCCACTTT. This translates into CASTSGGYNSPLHF.

CDR3 protein: CASSLVIGQWETQYF. CDR3 nucleotide sequence: TGTGCCAGCAGCTTGGTGATAGGACAATGGGAGACCCAGTACTTC. The chain links TRBV5-6 to TRBJ2-5, with D maybe TRBD1 (5 bases). CDR3 length: 15 residues. Germline CDR1 is SGHDT and CDR2 is YYEEEE. Trimming took 0 bases from V and 5 from J, leaving 14 bases between them. The full variable domain, in which reference TRBV5-6 and TRBJ2-5 provide the parts outside the CDR3, is DAGVTQSPTHLIKTRGQQVTLRCSPKSGHDTVSWYQQALGQGPQFIFQYYEEEERQRGNFPDRFSGHQFPNYSSELNVNALLLGDSALYLCASSLVIGQWETQYFGPGTRLLVL.

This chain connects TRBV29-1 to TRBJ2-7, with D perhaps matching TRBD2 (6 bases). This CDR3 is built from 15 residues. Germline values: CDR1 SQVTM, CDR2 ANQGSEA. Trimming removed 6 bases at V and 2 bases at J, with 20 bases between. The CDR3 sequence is CSVRMRLASAYEQYF. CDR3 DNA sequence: TGCAGCGTCCGAATGCGTCTAGCGTCTGCCTACGAGCAGTACTTC.

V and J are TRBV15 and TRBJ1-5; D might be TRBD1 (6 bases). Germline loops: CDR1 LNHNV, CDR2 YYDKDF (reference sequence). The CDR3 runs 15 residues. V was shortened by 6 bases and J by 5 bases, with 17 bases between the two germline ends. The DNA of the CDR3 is TGTGCCACCAGAGAAGGGGGTCGGGCGGATCAGCCCCAGCATTTT. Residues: CATREGGRADQPQHF. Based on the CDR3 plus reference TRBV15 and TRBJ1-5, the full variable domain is DAMVIQNPRYQVTQFGKPVTLSCSQTLNHNVMYWYQQKSSQAPKLLFHYYDKDFNNEADTPDNFQSRRPNTSFCFLDIRSPGLGDTAMYLCATREGGRADQPQHFGDGTRLSIL.

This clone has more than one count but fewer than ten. Here the CDR3 reads CASSKVLGQGANSGNTIYF. The CDR3 region has the DNA TGTGCCAGCAGCAAAGTTCTAGGACAGGGGGCCAACTCTGGAAACACCATATATTTT. The chain links TRBV21-1 to TRBJ1-3; TRBD1, the table's D call, was not compared with the DNA. TRBV21-1 is a pseudogene. The CDR3 has 19 residues.

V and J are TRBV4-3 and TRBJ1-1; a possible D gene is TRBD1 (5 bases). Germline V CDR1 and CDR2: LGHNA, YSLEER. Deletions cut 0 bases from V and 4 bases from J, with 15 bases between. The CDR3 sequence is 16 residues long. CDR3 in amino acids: CASSQDRAGRGTEAFF. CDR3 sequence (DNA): TGCGCCAGCAGCCAAGATAGGGCGGGGCGGGGCACTGAAGCTTTCTTT.

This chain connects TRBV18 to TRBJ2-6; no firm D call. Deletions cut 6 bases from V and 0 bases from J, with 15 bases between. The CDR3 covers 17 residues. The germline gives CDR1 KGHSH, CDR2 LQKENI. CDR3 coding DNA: TGTGCCAGCTCGTCCTCCTGGCTGCTCTCTGGGGCCAACGTCCTGACTTTC. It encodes CASSSSWLLSGANVLTF.

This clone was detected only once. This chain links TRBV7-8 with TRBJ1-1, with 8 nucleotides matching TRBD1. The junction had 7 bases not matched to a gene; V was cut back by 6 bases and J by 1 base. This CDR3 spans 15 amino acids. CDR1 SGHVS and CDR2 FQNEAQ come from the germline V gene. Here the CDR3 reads CASRYSGGPNTEAFF. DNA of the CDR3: TGTGCCAGCAGATACTCAGGGGGCCCGAACACTGAAGCTTTCTTT.

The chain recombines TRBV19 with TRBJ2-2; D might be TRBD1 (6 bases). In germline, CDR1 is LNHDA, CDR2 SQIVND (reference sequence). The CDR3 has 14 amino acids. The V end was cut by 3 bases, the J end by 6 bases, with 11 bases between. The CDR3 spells CASSMGRGAGELFF. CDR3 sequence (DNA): TGTGCCAGTAGTATGGGCAGGGGTGCCGGGGAGCTGTTTTTT.

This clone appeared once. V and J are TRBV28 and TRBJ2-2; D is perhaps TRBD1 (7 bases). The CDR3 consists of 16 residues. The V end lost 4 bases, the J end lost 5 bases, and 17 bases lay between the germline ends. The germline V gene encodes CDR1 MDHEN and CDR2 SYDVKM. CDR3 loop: CASSSLGGGRTGELFF. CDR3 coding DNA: TGTGCCAGCAGTTCGCTTGGAGGGGGCAGGACCGGGGAGCTGTTTTTT.

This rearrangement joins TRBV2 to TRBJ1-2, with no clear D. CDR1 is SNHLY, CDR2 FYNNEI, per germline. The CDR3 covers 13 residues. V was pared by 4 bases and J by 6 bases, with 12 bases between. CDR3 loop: CASSVMSSDGYTF. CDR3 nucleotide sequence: TGTGCCAGCAGTGTAATGTCATCAGATGGCTACACCTTC.

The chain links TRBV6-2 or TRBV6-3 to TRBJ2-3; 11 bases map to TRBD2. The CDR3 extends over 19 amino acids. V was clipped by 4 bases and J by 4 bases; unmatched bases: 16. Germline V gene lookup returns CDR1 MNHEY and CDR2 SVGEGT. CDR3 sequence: CASSSGLLAGGPGADTQYF. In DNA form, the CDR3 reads TGTGCCAGCAGTTCGGGGCTCCTAGCGGGGGGCCCGGGGGCAGATACGCAGTATTTT.

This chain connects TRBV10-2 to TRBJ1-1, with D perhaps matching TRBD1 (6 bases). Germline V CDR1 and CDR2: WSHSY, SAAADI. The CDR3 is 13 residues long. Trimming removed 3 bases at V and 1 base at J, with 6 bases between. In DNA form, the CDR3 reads TGCGCCAGCAGTGAACAGGGGAACACTGAAGCTTTCTTT. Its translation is CASSEQGNTEAFF.

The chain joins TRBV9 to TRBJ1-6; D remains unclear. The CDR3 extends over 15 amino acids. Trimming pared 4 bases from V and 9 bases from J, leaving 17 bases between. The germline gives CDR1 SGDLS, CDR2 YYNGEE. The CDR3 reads CASSSQTGAGSPLHF. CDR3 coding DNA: TGTGCCAGCAGCTCCCAGACCGGAGCGGGTTCACCCCTCCACTTT.